Listed here are 10 T cell receptor beta chains from one sample, sequenced in a study of OX40 agonist ivuxolimab in advanced cancers. To prepare the library, the immunoSEQ multiplex PCR assay was applied. Entries here come from immuneACCESS through TCRdb and include only in-frame sequences with V and J called. Some clones fail to appear in such tables; in the studies checked, an unresolved V gene covers under half of the shortfall, and the cause of the remainder is unknown. This sample has tens of thousands of clones in its table, and 80% of those were observed once. About 1.2% of the sample belongs to the ten largest clones. The specimen comprised CD4+ or CD8+ T cells sorted from blood, sampled in a trial of the OX40 agonist ivuxolimab. Receptors were obtained from an adult with an advanced solid tumor such as melanoma, head and neck, liver or kidney cancer.

The chain uses TRBV30 and TRBJ2-4, with D maybe TRBD2 (5 bases). The CDR3 is made up of 17 amino acids. Trimming took 3 bases from V and 0 from J, leaving 18 bases between them. Germline V gene lookup returns CDR1 GTSNPN and CDR2 SVGIG (reference sequence). CDR3 sequence: CAWSQTGAGGAKNIQYF. In DNA, the CDR3 is TGTGCCTGGAGCCAGACGGGCGCGGGTGGAGCCAAAAACATTCAGTACTTC.

This clone showed up just once. This chain joins TRBV23-1 and TRBJ1-5, with 8 nucleotides matching TRBD1. TRBV23-1 is an ORF, with its function uncertain. V was pared by 2 bases and J by 0 bases, with 12 bases of the junction left unmatched. The CDR3 is made up of 19 amino acids. In nucleotides, the CDR3 is TGCGCCAGCAGTCAACGTTGTGGGGACAGGAGAAATAGCAATCAGCCCCAGCATTTT. Its translation is CASSQRCGDRRNSNQPQHF.

V gene TRBV11-2 combines with J gene TRBJ1-1; 7 bases are a match to TRBD1. Germline values: CDR1 SGHAT, CDR2 FQNNGV. The length of the CDR3 is 16 residues. V shed 0 bases and J 0 bases; nucleotides not matched to a gene: 4. The CDR3: CASSLEVTGVNTEAFF. DNA of the CDR3: TGTGCCAGCAGCTTAGAAGTAACAGGGGTGAACACTGAAGCTTTCTTT.

This chain connects TRBV7-6 to TRBJ2-5; 7 positions agree with TRBD2. V was pared by 1 base and J by 5 bases, with 10 bases of the junction left unmatched. Germline V lookup: CDR1 SGHVS, CDR2 FNYEAQ. The CDR3 is 16 residues long. The CDR3 DNA is TGTGCCAGCAGCTTAGGGTCAGCCGGGGGGAAGGAGACCCAGTACTTC. Its protein is CASSLGSAGGKETQYF.

This clone was seen a handful of times. The V call is TRBV4-1, the J call TRBJ1-2; a weak D match, TRBD1 (6 bases). This CDR3 spans 17 amino acids. The germline V and J ends were trimmed by 0 bases and 4 bases, with 18 bases remaining between them. CDR1 is MGHRA and CDR2 is YSYEKL in the germline V gene. CDR3 coding DNA: TGCGCCAGCAGCCAAGATCCGGCGGGGGCGCAAGGCTATGGCTACACCTTC. The encoded protein is CASSQDPAGAQGYGYTF.

The chain recombines TRBV10-3 with TRBJ1-1, with D possibly TRBD1 on 6 matching bases. V lost 6 bases, J lost 2 bases, and 22 bases lay in between. This CDR3 is 17 amino acids long. CDR1 is ENHRY, CDR2 SYGVKD, per germline. Here the CDR3 DNA reads TGTGCCATCAGCGCCACAGGGAAGGCAACGGGAAACACTGAAGCTTTCTTT. Residues: CAISATGKATGNTEAFF.

This chain uses TRBV6-1 with TRBJ1-3; no clear D. CDR3 length: 15 amino acids. Per the germline V gene, CDR1 is MNHNS and CDR2 is SASEGT. The V end lost 2 bases, the J end lost 0 bases, and 8 bases lay between the germline ends. Here the CDR3 reads CASSERAYSGNTIYF. Here the CDR3 DNA reads TGTGCCAGCAGTGAAAGGGCTTACTCTGGAAACACCATATATTTT.

The chain employs TRBV5-1 and TRBJ2-3, with 9 bases lining up with TRBD1. J lost 11 bases, V lost 7 bases, and 11 bases had no gene match. The CDR3 has 13 residues. Germline lookup yields CDR1 SGHRS and CDR2 YFSETQ. The CDR3 nucleotides read TGCGCCAGCGGGACAGGGCACCCTTTGGGGCAGTATTTT. Amino acids: CASGTGHPLGQYF.

The chain recombines TRBV10-3 with TRBJ2-5, with D uncertain. CDR3 size: 13 residues. Trimming removed 6 bases from V and 7 bases from J, with 15 bases in between. Germline V gene lookup returns CDR1 ENHRY and CDR2 SYGVKD. CDR3 region: CAISQPGPGTQYF. CDR3 DNA sequence: TGTGCCATCAGCCAGCCCGGGCCAGGGACCCAGTACTTC.

J is TRBJ1-2 and V is TRBV30, with TRBD1 matching over 9 bases. V lost 3 bases and J lost 5; bases outside the gene matches: 7. The CDR3 spans 14 residues. Germline CDR1 reads GTSNPN; CDR2 reads SVGIG (reference sequence). CDR3 sequence (DNA): TGTGCCTGGAGCGTACAGGGGGCCCAATATGGCTACACCTTC. This translates into CAWSVQGAQYGYTF.